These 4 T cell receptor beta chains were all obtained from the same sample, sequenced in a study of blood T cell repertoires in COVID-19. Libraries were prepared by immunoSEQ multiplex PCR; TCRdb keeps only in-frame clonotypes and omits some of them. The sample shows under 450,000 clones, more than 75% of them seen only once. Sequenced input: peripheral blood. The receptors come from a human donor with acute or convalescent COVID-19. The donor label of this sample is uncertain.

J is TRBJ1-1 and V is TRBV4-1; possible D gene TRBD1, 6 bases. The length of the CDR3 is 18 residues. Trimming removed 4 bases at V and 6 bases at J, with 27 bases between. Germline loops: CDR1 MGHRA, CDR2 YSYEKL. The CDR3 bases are TGCGCCAGCAGCCGAGCTGTACCCGGGGGGGGGCAGAGGGCTGAAGCTTTCTTT. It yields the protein CASSRAVPGGGQRAEAFF.

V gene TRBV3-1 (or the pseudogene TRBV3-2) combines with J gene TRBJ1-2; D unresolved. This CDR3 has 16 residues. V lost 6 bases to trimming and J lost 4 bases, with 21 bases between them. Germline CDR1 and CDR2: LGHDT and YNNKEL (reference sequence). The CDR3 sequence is CASSRTYSSTVYGYTF. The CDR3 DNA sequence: TGTGCCAGCAGTCGTACCTATTCTTCTACGGTCTATGGCTACACCTTC.

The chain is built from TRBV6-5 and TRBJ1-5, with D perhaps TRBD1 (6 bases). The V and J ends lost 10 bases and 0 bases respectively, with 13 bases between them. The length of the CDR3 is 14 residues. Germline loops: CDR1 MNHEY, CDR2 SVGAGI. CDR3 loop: CANGRTDSNQPQHF. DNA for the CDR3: TGTGCCAACGGAAGGACAGATAGCAATCAGCCCCAGCATTTT.

The DNA of the CDR3 is TGTGCCAGCAGCGGGCCCTCAGGGCAACGAGCTTTCTTT. It translates to CASSGPSGQRAFF. The gene calls are TRBV5-4 and TRBJ1-1; D perhaps matches TRBD1 (5 bases). Trimming stripped 4 bases from V and 10 bases from J, with 17 bases between. This CDR3 is 13 amino acids long. Per the germline V gene, CDR1 is SGHNT and CDR2 is YYREEE (reference sequence).